This TCR beta chain was retrieved from a study of blood T cell repertoires in COVID-19. On the study more broadly: Some COVID-19 samples were acute and others convalescent; all came from the United States, Italy and Spain. The analysed material was cDNA or gDNA that came from T cells, B-cell-depleted T cells, or PBMCs.

CDR3 length: 15 residues. The junction had 7 bases not matched to a gene; V was cut back by 3 bases and J by 8 bases. The V gene's germline CDR1 is LGHNA and CDR2 YSLEER. The authors' processing: Amplified reference gene primers provided the basis for estimating nucleated cell counts. Sequencing was performed with immunoSEQ multiplex PCR; in TCRdb, only in-frame clones are kept and a portion is missing. D and trimming were read from the DNA, whereas the V and J calls and clone size are those reported in that table. The sample holds a few hundred thousand clones; 85% to 90% are singletons and the top ten take approximately 3%.

The specimen was peripheral blood. The receptor's source is a man aged 55 to 70 with acute or convalescent COVID-19. The chain is built from TRBV4-3 and TRBJ1-4; 9 bases are a match to TRBD1. The DNA for the CDR3 is TGCGCCAGCAGCCAGGGGACAGGGTTTGGCGAAAAACTGTTTTTT. It codes for CASSQGTGFGEKLFF.